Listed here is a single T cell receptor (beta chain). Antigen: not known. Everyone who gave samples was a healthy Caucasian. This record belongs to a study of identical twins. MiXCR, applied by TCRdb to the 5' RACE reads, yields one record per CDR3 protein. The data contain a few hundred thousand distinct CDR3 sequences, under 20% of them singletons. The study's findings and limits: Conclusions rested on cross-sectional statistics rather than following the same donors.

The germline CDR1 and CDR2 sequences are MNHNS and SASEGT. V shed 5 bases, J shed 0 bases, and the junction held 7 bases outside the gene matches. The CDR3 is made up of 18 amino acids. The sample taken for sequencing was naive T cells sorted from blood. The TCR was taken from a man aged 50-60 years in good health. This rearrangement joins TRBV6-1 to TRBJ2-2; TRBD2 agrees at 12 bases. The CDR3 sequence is CASSLGLAGFANTGELFF. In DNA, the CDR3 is TGTGCCAGCAGTCTCGGACTAGCGGGGTTCGCGAACACCGGGGAGCTGTTTTTT.